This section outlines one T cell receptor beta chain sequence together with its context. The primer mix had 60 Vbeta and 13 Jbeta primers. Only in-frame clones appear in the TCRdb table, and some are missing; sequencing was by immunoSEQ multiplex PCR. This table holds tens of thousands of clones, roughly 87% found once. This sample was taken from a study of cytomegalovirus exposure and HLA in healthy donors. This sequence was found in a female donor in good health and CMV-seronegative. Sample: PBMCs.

CDR3 bases: TGTGCCAGCAGTGAAAAGGGCGGACTAGCGGGAATCACTCAAGAGACCCAGTACTTC. Its translation: CASSEKGGLAGITQETQYF. This chain links TRBV2 with TRBJ2-5, with 12 bases fitting TRBD2. CDR1 is SNHLY, CDR2 FYNNEI, per germline. The CDR3 is 19 amino acids. With V trimmed by 2 bases and J by 2 bases, 12 bases remained unmatched. Drawing the rest from reference TRBV2 and TRBJ2-5, the complete variable domain is EPEVTQTPSHQVTQMGQEVILRCVPISNHLYFYWYRQILGQKVEFLVSFYNNEISEKSEIFDDQFSVERPDGSNFTLKIRSTKLEDSAMYFCASSEKGGLAGITQETQYFGPGTRLLVL.